The text below deals with one TCR beta chain. The data stem from a study of shared T cell receptors in the human thymus. Libraries were prepared by immunoSEQ multiplex PCR; TCRdb keeps only in-frame clonotypes and omits some of them. Of over 650,000 clones in the sample, about 90% were seen once. The sample also formed part of further work on human thymus T cells.

The TCR originated in a boy under two years old with a congenital heart defect. Sequencing was carried out using thymocytes.

CDR3 in DNA: TGTGCCAGCAGACCCTTACAGGGGTTCAATGAGCAGTTCTTC. Translated: CASRPLQGFNEQFF. This rearrangement joins TRBV2 to TRBJ2-1, with 7 bases identical to TRBD1. The CDR3 is made up of 14 amino acids. The trim removed 6 bases at V and 6 bases at J, leaving 8 bases unmatched. Germline V gene sequence: CDR1 SNHLY, CDR2 FYNNEI.